Shown below are 26 T cell receptor beta chains from a single sample sequenced in a study of Ad26.COV2.S vaccination and SARS-CoV-2 variants. Treatment meaning: around 19 received Ad26.COV2.S at low or high dose, single or two shots; roughly five received placebo; per-sample allocation not given. Day 63 after the first injection of vaccine or placebo was the sampling time. Sequencing was performed with immunoSEQ multiplex PCR; in TCRdb, only in-frame clones are kept and a portion is missing. This table holds hundreds of thousands of clones, roughly 87% found once. The material was peripheral blood, obtained in a trial of Ad26.COV2.S vaccine versus placebo. All receptors come from a person aged 18-60 years who received the Ad26.COV2.S COVID-19 vaccine or a placebo.

The chain joins TRBV4-1 to TRBJ2-1; D is unresolved. The CDR3 is made up of 15 amino acids. Between the trimmed V and J ends, which lost 0 bases and 3 bases, there was a span of 9 bases. Per the germline V gene, CDR1 is MGHRA and CDR2 is YSYEKL. In DNA, the CDR3 is TGCGCCAGCAGCCAAGATCCGGTGGGCTACAATGAGCAGTTCTTC. Its protein is CASSQDPVGYNEQFF.

V usage is TRBV9 and J usage is TRBJ1-1; D call uncertain. The CDR3 loop spans 18 amino acids. Germline CDR1 reads SGDLS; CDR2 reads YYNGEE. Between the trimmed V and J ends, which lost 0 bases and 6 bases, there was a span of 24 bases. CDR3 bases: TGTGCCAGCAGCGTAGCCGCCCCAGGCCCGCTAAAGACCCCTGAAGCTTTCTTT. Translated, it gives CASSVAAPGPLKTPEAFF.

The chain carries TRBV11-3 and TRBJ2-2; no firm D call. The V end was cut by 2 bases, the J end by 3 bases, with 10 bases between. In germline, CDR1 is SGHNT, CDR2 YENEEA. The length of the CDR3 is 15 residues. The CDR3 DNA follows: TGTGCCAGCAGCTTAAAGTGGCCCGACACCGGGGAGCTGTTTTTT. It translates to CASSLKWPDTGELFF. The variable domain in full, completed from reference TRBV11-3 and TRBJ2-2, reads EAGVVQSPRYKIIEKKQPVAFWCNPISGHNTLYWYLQNLGQGPELLIRYENEEAVDDSQLPKDRFSAERLKGVDSTLKIQPAELGDSAVYLCASSLKWPDTGELFFGEGSRLTVL.

The J gene is TRBJ2-5, the V gene TRBV5-1; D uncertain. Germline V gives CDR1 SGHRS, CDR2 YFSETQ. CDR3 length equals 12 residues. V shed 4 bases and J shed 7 bases, with 11 bases lying between them. CDR3 residues: CASSLDGRTQYF. The CDR3 coding sequence is TGCGCCAGCAGCCTTGACGGACGGACCCAGTACTTC.

This chain joins TRBV5-4 and TRBJ1-4; D unclear. Germline loops: CDR1 SGHNT, CDR2 YYREEE (reference sequence). The V and J ends lost 0 bases and 5 bases respectively, with 5 bases between them. This CDR3 is 13 amino acids long. The CDR3 loop reads CASSLEANEKLFF. DNA for the CDR3: TGTGCCAGCAGCTTGGAGGCGAATGAAAAACTGTTTTTT.

This chain uses TRBV4-3 with TRBJ2-5; 7 bases are shared with TRBD2. The germline V gene encodes CDR1 LGHNA and CDR2 YSLEER. The CDR3 totals 15 residues. Losses at the gene ends were 2 bases for V and 5 bases for J; bases not matched to a gene: 8. The CDR3 nucleotides are TGCGCCAGCAGCCAATCTTCGACTAGCTGGGAGACCCAGTACTTC. It encodes CASSQSSTSWETQYF.

The genes are TRBV6-6 and TRBJ1-4; D is uncertain. Trimming removed 4 bases at V and 0 bases at J, with 6 bases between. CDR3 length equals 14 residues. The germline CDR1 and CDR2 sequences are MNHNY and SVGAGI (reference sequence). The CDR3 DNA reads as TGTGCCAGCAGTTCTGAACCAACTAATGAAAAACTGTTTTTT. Translating it yields CASSSEPTNEKLFF.

V and J are TRBV6-6 and TRBJ2-5; D gene uncertain. The V gene lost 2 bases and the J gene lost 4 bases, with 11 bases spanning the gap. The CDR3 extends over 14 amino acids. Per germline, CDR1 MNHNY and CDR2 SVGAGI (reference sequence). The CDR3 region is CASSYGVLAETQYF. The CDR3 DNA sequence: TGTGCCAGCAGTTACGGGGTCTTAGCAGAGACCCAGTACTTC.

The chain is built from TRBV5-1 and TRBJ2-3, with TRBD2 matching over 11 bases. The CDR3 is made up of 19 amino acids. J was trimmed by 0 bases and V by 0 bases; bases with no gene match: 9. Germline loops: CDR1 SGHRS, CDR2 YFSETQ. The CDR3, as DNA: TGCGCCAGCAGCTTGGCGCTAGCGGGAGGATCTAGTAGCACAGATACGCAGTATTTT. It codes for CASSLALAGGSSSTDTQYF.

The chain joins TRBV5-4 to TRBJ1-6, with D unclear. This CDR3 spans 16 amino acids. Trimming stripped 5 bases from V and 0 bases from J, with 12 bases between. CDR1 is SGHNT, CDR2 YYREEE, per germline (reference sequence). CDR3 DNA sequence: TGTGCCAGCAGTTCCCTCCGGAGCTCCTATAATTCACCCCTCCACTTT. Translating it yields CASSSLRSSYNSPLHF.

This chain links TRBV19 with TRBJ1-5; perhaps TRBD1 as D (5 bases). The germline V gene encodes CDR1 LNHDA and CDR2 SQIVND (reference sequence). Trimming left V 3 bases short and J 1 base short, with 13 bases between. CDR3 length: 16 residues. DNA for the CDR3: TGTGCCAGTAGTATCTATGGTCAGGGCAGCAATCAGCCCCAGCATTTT. Amino acids: CASSIYGQGSNQPQHF.

The gene calls are TRBV6-2 or TRBV6-3 and TRBJ1-6; D uncertain. Germline lookup yields CDR1 MNHEY and CDR2 SVGEGT. The V gene lost 4 bases and the J gene lost 14 bases, with 9 bases spanning the gap. The CDR3 length is 11 residues. CDR3 sequence (DNA): TGTGCCAGCAGTTCCGAAGGCGCCCTCCACTTT. Amino acids: CASSSEGALHF.

The chain links TRBV7-6 to TRBJ2-2; a possible D gene is TRBD2 (6 bases). Germline CDR1 SGHVS, CDR2 FNYEAQ. V was cut by 10 bases and J by 6 bases, with 15 bases left in between. The CDR3 is 13 amino acids. CDR3 residues: CAMRGLGAGELFF. Here the CDR3 DNA reads TGTGCCATGCGGGGTTTAGGTGCCGGGGAGCTGTTTTTT.

The CDR3 bases are TGTGCCAGCAGAGCAACAGGGGACGATGGCTACACCTTC. Amino acids: CASRATGDDGYTF. The chain uses TRBV12-3 or TRBV12-4 and TRBJ1-2, with 7 bases matching TRBD1. The CDR3 sequence is 13 residues long. Trimming removed 6 bases from V and 6 bases from J; junction bases left unmatched: 7.

The chain employs TRBV7-8 and TRBJ2-2; 9 nucleotides match TRBD2. The CDR3 consists of 17 residues. Germline-derived CDR1 and CDR2 are SGHVS and FQNEAQ. V shed 5 bases and J 3 bases; nucleotides not matched to a gene: 10. For the CDR3, the DNA is TGTGCCAGCAGCCCGAAGATAGCGGGAGCCGACACCGGGGAGCTGTTTTTT. As protein: CASSPKIAGADTGELFF.

The genes are TRBV5-1 and TRBJ1-4; 7 nucleotides match TRBD1. The CDR3 is 15 amino acids. Trimming took 5 bases from V and 4 from J; bases not matched to a gene: 8. Germline V gene data show CDR1 as SGHRS and CDR2 as YFSETQ. CDR3 in DNA: TGCGCCAGCAGAGACCTCCGGGACAGTAATGAAAAACTGTTTTTT. This translates into CASRDLRDSNEKLFF.

This chain joins TRBV5-1 and TRBJ1-1, with a weak D call TRBD1 (5 bases). Germline V gives CDR1 SGHRS, CDR2 YFSETQ. There are 13 residues in the CDR3. Trimming left V 4 bases short and J 3 bases short, with 10 bases between. The CDR3 DNA is TGCGCCAGCAGCGAGGGACCATACACTGAAGCTTTCTTT. Translated, it gives CASSEGPYTEAFF.

This sequence joins TRBV7-9 and TRBJ1-4; D gene ambiguous. The germline V gene encodes CDR1 SEHNR and CDR2 FQNEAQ (reference sequence). V was trimmed by 6 bases and J by 8 bases, leaving 13 bases between them. There are 13 residues in the CDR3. The CDR3, as DNA: TGTGCCAGCAGGTCGGGCTGGGAGGAAAAACTGTTTTTT. This encodes CASRSGWEEKLFF.

This clone showed up just a few times. This chain connects TRBV27 to TRBJ2-5; 11 positions agree with TRBD1. This CDR3 comprises 17 residues. Germline trimming cut 0 bases from V and 4 bases from J; bases unmatched to any gene: 7. Per the germline V gene, CDR1 is MNHEY and CDR2 is SMNVEV (reference sequence). CDR3 amino acids: CASSLSLGTGGRETQYF. The CDR3, as DNA: TGTGCCAGCAGTTTATCCCTAGGGACAGGGGGTAGAGAGACCCAGTACTTC.

The chain joins TRBV15 to TRBJ2-7; TRBD1 might be the D (6 bases). Trimming shortened V by 1 base and J by 4 bases, and 20 bases separated the two germline ends. CDR3 length: 17 amino acids. Germline CDR1 and CDR2: LNHNV and YYDKDF (reference sequence). The CDR3 loop is CATSRGADRSLSYEQYV. As DNA, the CDR3 is TGTGCCACCAGCAGAGGGGCCGACAGGTCCTTATCTTACGAGCAGTACGTC.

The rearrangement joins TRBV7-9 to TRBJ2-1; D is undetermined. Trimming took 5 bases from V and 8 from J, leaving 19 bases between them. Germline CDR1 SEHNR, CDR2 FQNEAQ (reference sequence). The length of the CDR3 is 15 residues. This CDR3 is CASSLGAWLVDEQFF. Written as DNA, the CDR3 is TGTGCCAGCAGCCTAGGCGCCTGGCTTGTGGATGAGCAGTTCTTC.

The CDR3 DNA reads as TGTGCCAGCAGCTTATCCGGGGGCTTTCGACCAGAAGCTTTCTTT. Protein: CASSLSGGFRPEAFF. The V and J genes are TRBV7-9 and TRBJ1-1, with TRBD1 as a possible D gene (6 bases). Germline CDR1 is SEHNR and CDR2 is FQNEAQ (reference sequence). The CDR3 covers 15 residues. Trimming shortened V by 2 bases and J by 8 bases, and 18 bases separated the two germline ends.

This sequence joins TRBV18 and TRBJ2-3; TRBD1 aligns across 9 bases. This CDR3 region has 16 residues. CDR1 and CDR2 (germline): KGHSH, LQKENI. Trimming cost V 6 bases and J 0 bases; bases outside gene matches: 7. CDR3 amino acids: CASSPGTGSSTDTQYF. The CDR3 coding sequence is TGTGCCAGCTCCCCCGGGACAGGGTCTAGCACAGATACGCAGTATTTT.

V gene TRBV18 combines with J gene TRBJ2-7; TRBD2 matches 7 bases. The CDR3 runs 16 residues. The germline V gene encodes CDR1 KGHSH and CDR2 LQKENI. V lost 3 bases and J lost 5; bases outside the gene matches: 13. The CDR3 bases are TGTGCCAGCTCACCGCTACTCGGGAGGTCGAAAGACGAGCAGTACTTC. Translated: CASSPLLGRSKDEQYF.

The genes are TRBV12-3 or TRBV12-4 and TRBJ1-4; D may be TRBD1 (5 bases). The V and J ends lost 6 bases and 6 bases respectively, with 11 bases between them. The CDR3 spans 13 residues. This CDR3 is CASRRGIHEKLFF. CDR3 DNA sequence: TGTGCCAGCAGAAGGGGTATTCATGAAAAACTGTTTTTT.

This clone was counted a few times. The chain's CDR3 is CASSYQGNQPQHF. The CDR3 DNA reads TGTGCCAGCAGTTACCAGGGCAATCAGCCCCAGCATTTT. This chain joins TRBV6-5 and TRBJ1-5; D is unresolved. This CDR3 comprises 13 residues. Trimming shortened V by 2 bases and J by 2 bases, and 4 bases separated the two germline ends. Per the germline V gene, CDR1 is MNHEY and CDR2 is SVGAGI.